This TCR beta chain came from a study of blood T cell repertoires in COVID-19. Study details: Researchers got acute and convalescent COVID-19 samples from the United States, Italy and Spain. In each case, the material was cDNA or gDNA derived from T cells, B-cell-depleted T cells, or PBMCs.

In the authors' methods: For nucleated cells, counts were estimated from reference gene primer amplification. Assay: immunoSEQ multiplex PCR; the TCRdb copy retains only in-frame clones and omits some. The V and J calls and the clone size are those of that table, but D and trimming were determined from the DNA. The sample records a few hundred thousand clones, about 87% being singletons. The germline gives CDR1 ENHRY, CDR2 SYGVKD. V lost 10 bases, J lost 3 bases, and 13 bases stayed unmatched. The CDR3 covers 16 residues. The sequenced sample consisted of peripheral blood. The V and J genes are TRBV10-3 and TRBJ1-5; TRBD1 aligns across 9 bases. The receptor was isolated from a woman in her 70s with active or convalescent COVID-19. This CDR3 reads CATEDPDRGDNQPQHF. In DNA, the CDR3 is TGTGCCACTGAGGACCCGGACAGGGGTGACAATCAGCCCCAGCATTTT.